This T cell receptor (beta chain) derives from a study of T cell changes during pregnancy in multiple sclerosis. Sequencing was performed with immunoSEQ multiplex PCR; in TCRdb, only in-frame clones are kept and a portion is missing. Of around 40,000 clones detected, about 93% appear once; the ten largest clones hold around 0.58%. This clone appeared a few times. One end of the junction fails to match germline, which may point to a read error. The TCR comes from a female donor with multiple sclerosis, enrolled in a pregnancy study. Sequencing was performed on CD4+ T cells from peripheral blood mononuclear cells, taken in the third trimester of pregnancy.

CDR3 sequence reads: CASSEAGTGKGSHF. CDR3 bases: TGCGCCAGCAGTGAGGCCGGGACAGGGAAAGGTTCCCACTTC. The chain carries TRBV10-2 and TRBJ2-4; 9 bases align to TRBD1. There are 14 residues in the CDR3. The germline gives CDR1 WSHSY, CDR2 SAAADI.